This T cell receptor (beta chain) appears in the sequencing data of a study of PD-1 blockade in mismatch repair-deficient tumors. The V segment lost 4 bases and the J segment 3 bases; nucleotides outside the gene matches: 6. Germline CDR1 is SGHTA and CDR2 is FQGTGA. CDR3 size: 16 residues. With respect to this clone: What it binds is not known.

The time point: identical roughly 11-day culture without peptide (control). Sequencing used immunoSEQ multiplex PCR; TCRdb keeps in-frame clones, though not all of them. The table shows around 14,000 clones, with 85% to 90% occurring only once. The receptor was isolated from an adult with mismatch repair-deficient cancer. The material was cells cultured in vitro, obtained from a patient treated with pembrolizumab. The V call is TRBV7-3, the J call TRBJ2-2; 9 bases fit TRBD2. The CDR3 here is CASSSLAGADTGELFF. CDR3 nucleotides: TGTGCCAGCAGCTCCTTAGCGGGAGCGGACACCGGGGAGCTGTTTTTT. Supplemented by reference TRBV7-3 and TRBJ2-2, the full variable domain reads GAGVSQTPSNKVTEKGKYVELRCDPISGHTALYWYRQSLGQGPEFLIYFQGTGAADDSGLPNDRFFAVRPEGSVSTLKIQRTERGDSAVYLCASSSLAGADTGELFFGEGSRLTVL.